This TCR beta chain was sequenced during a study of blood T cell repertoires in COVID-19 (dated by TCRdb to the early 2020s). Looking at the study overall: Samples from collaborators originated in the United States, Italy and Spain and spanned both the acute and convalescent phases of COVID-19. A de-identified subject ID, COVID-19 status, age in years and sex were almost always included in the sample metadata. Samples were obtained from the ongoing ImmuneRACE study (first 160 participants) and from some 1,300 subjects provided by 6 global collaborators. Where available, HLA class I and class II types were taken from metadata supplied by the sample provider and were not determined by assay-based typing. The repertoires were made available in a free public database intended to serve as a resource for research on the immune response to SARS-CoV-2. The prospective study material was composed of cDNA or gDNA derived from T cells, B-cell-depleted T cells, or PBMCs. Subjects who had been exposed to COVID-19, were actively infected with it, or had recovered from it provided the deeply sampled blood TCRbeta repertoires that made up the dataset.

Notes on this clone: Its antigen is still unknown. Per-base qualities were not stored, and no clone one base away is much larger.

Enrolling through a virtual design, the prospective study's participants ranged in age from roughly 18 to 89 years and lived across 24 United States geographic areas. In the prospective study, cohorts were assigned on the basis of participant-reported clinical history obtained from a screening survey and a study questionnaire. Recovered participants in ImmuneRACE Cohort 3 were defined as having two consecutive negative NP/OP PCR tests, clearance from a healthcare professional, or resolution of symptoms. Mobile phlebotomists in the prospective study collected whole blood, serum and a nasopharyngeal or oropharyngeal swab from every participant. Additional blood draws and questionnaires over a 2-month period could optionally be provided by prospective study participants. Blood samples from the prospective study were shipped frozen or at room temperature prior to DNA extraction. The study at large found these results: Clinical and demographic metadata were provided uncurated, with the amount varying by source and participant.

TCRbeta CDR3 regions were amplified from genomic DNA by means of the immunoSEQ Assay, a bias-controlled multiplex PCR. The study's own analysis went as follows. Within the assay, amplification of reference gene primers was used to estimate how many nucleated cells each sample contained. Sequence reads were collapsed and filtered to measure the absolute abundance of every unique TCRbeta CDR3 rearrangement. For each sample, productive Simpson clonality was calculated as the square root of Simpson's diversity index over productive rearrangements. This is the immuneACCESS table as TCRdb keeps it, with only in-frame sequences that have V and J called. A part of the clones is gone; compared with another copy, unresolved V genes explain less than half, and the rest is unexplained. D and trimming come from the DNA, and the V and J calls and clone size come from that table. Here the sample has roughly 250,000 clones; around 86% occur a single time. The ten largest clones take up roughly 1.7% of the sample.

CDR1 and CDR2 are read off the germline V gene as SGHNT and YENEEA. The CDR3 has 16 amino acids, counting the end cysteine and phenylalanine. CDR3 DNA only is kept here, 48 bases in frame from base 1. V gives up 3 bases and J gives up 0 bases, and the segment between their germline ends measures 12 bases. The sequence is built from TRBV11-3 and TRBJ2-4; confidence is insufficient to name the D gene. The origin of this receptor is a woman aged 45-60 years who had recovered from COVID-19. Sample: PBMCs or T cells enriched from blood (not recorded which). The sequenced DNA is TGTGCCAGCAGCTTCGTCACGCAACTAGCCAAAAACATTCAGTACTTC. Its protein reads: CASSFVTQLAKNIQYF.